This paragraph covers one T cell receptor (beta chain) sequence. Its antigen remains unknown. These data belong to a study of response to subunit inactivated influenza vaccine. TCRdb processed the RT-PCR reads anew with MiXCR; each CDR3 protein has one entry. This table has some 500,000 distinct CDR3 sequences, about 25% appearing once. The V end lost 2 bases, the J end lost 9 bases, and 9 bases lay between the germline ends. Looked up from germline, CDR1 is SGHTA and CDR2 is FQGNSA. The CDR3 is 12 residues long. Study-level findings and limits: The authors suggested that few new T cells are recruited per seasonal influenza vaccination.

This receptor was identified in a man between 45 and 60 years old who received an inactivated influenza vaccine. The chain joins TRBV7-2 to TRBJ2-3; D gene uncertain. Sequenced material: CD4+ T cells sorted from PBMCs, taken approximately 5 days after vaccination. The CDR3 bases are TGTGCCAGCAGCTTAAGCGCGTCCACGCAGTATTTT. Amino acids: CASSLSASTQYF.